This entry is about one T cell receptor (beta chain). Its antigen is not known. RNA was extracted and reverse transcribed into cDNA as the sequencing template. The data were produced by immunoSEQ multiplex PCR, yet TCRdb's version contains in-frame clones alone and is incomplete. The table lists 150,000 to 200,000 clones, about 53% of them singletons. V shed 4 bases and J shed 5 bases, with 17 bases lying between them. The CDR3 totals 15 residues. Germline CDR1 reads SGHTA; CDR2 reads FQGNSA. These data come from a study of CD8+ T cells in alopecia areata. Findings of the study overall: Besides other cells, scalp samples also yield sequences of resident alphabeta T cells from normal skin. TCR sharing was clearer in mice than between patients, perhaps partly owing to patient HLA diversity. Tofacitinib significantly decreased scalp clonality and expanded CD8+ clones among top 100. Many expanded lesional clones remained in scalp and blood on tofacitinib.

Treatment of the sample: oral pan-JAK inhibitor, 5-10 mg twice daily. The sequencing here drew on CD8+ T cells sorted from blood, taken at week 24, from a patient treated with tofacitinib. This chain uses TRBV7-2 with TRBJ2-5; tentative D call: TRBD1 (6 bases). The sequence came from a human donor with alopecia areata. DNA of the CDR3: TGTGCCAGCAGCTCGCCAACTCAGGGGAAGGAGACCCAGTACTTC. This translates into CASSSPTQGKETQYF.